This T cell receptor beta chain was sequenced for a study of blood T cell repertoires in COVID-19. Study in general: Sites in the United States, Italy and Spain provided acute and convalescent COVID-19 samples.

Authors' processing steps: Quantification of nucleated cells was approximated via reference gene primer amplification. TCRdb's table, derived via immunoSEQ multiplex PCR, lists solely in-frame clones and lacks some. That table supplies the V and J calls and clone size; D and trimming were determined from the DNA. This sample carries approximately 230,000 clones, 70% to 90% of them seen once, and the ten largest clones take 14% to 15%. Membership in each cohort depended on participant-reported clinical history. The CDR3 runs 16 residues. J gave up 3 bases and V 4 bases, and 8 bases lay outside the gene matches. Germline CDR1 reads SEHNR; CDR2 reads FQNEAQ (reference sequence).

The TCR comes from a woman aged 50 to 65 with acute COVID-19. The chain has TRBV7-9 and TRBJ1-4, with 7 bases fitting TRBD1. The sample was PBMCs or T cells enriched from blood (not recorded which). CDR3 bases: TGTGCCAGCAGCTCTCCACAGGGGACGCCTAATGAAAAACTGTTTTTT. This codes for CASSSPQGTPNEKLFF.